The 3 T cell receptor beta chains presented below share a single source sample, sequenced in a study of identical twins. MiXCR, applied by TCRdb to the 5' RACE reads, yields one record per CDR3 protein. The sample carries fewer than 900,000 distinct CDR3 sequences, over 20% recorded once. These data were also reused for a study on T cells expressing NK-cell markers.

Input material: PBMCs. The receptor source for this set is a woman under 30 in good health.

CDR3 bases: TGCAGTGCTAGACGACTTGACAGCTCCTACAATGAGCAGTTCTTC. It codes for CSARRLDSSYNEQFF. The chain uses TRBV20-1 and TRBJ2-1, with D tentatively TRBD1 (5 bases). From germline, CDR1 is DFQATT and CDR2 SNEGSKA (reference sequence). V was cut by 2 bases and J by 0 bases, with 11 bases left in between. CDR3 length: 15 amino acids.

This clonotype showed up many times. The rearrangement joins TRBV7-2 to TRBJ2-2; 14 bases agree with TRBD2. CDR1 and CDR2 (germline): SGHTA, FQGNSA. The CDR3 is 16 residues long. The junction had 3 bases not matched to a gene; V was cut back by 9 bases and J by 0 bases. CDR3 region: CARPGLAGANTGELFF. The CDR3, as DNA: TGTGCCAGACCGGGACTAGCGGGAGCGAACACCGGGGAGCTGTTTTTT.

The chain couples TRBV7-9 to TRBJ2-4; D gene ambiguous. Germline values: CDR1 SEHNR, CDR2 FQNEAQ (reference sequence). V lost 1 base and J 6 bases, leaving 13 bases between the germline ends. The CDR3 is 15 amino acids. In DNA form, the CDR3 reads TGTGCCAGCAGCTTAGTTTCAGGCGGTATAAACATTCAGTACTTC. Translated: CASSLVSGGINIQYF.